This is a list of T cell receptor beta chains from one sample in a study of T cell repertoires in cytomegalovirus infection. No antigen has been identified for these receptors. MiXCR was run by TCRdb on the reads, yielding one entry per CDR3 protein. The sample has 680,000 or so distinct CDR3 sequences, roughly 36% seen once. The sample in question was cultured PBMCs, obtained from culture after CMV antigen stimulation. Source of these receptors: a human donor in good health (CMV status not recorded). Some clones in this sample may be carry-over from other donors' samples. CDR3s include the opening cysteine and the closing phenylalanine or tryptophan. Clone sizes are given selectively: once, few, many, or a class where the clone is expanded.

size: few
V: TRBV11-2
J: TRBJ2-1
CDR3: CASSLVFSGYYNEQFF

size: NA
V: TRBV6-2/TRBV6-3
J: TRBJ2-1
CDR3: CASSRARTPSISSYNEQFF

size: NA
V: TRBV10-3
J: TRBJ2-1
CDR3: CAISEFTGSSYNEQFF

size: NA
V: TRBV5-6
J: TRBJ1-5
CDR3: CASSSTGGPQHF

size: few
V: TRBV2
J: TRBJ2-1
CDR3: CASSGVWRYGQFF

size: NA
V: TRBV12-3/TRBV12-4
J: TRBJ2-7
CDR3: CASSPSSGPDEQYF

size: NA
V: TRBV12-3/TRBV12-4
J: TRBJ2-3
CDR3: CASSDAGPDTQYF

size: NA
V: TRBV12-3/TRBV12-4
J: TRBJ2-5
CDR3: CASTPILAGGLVTQYF

size: many
V: TRBV7-8
J: TRBJ2-3
CDR3: CASSSSGRTASTDTQYF

size: NA
V: TRBV7-8
J: TRBJ1-5
CDR3: CASSHGAYQPQHF

size: once
V: TRBV20-1
J: TRBJ2-7
CDR3: CGVARGNIEQYF

size: many
V: TRBV7-8
J: TRBJ2-1
CDR3: CASSRRRPGQGDNEQFF

size: NA
V: TRBV12-3/TRBV12-4
J: TRBJ2-3
CDR3: CASSFNLAPDTQYF

size: NA
V: TRBV7-2
J: TRBJ2-3
CDR3: CASSSGIDTQYF

size: NA
V: TRBV20-1
J: TRBJ2-1
CDR3: CSARVGPLYNEQFF

size: few
V: TRBV15
J: TRBJ1-5
CDR3: CATSPGGSNQPQHF

size: few
V: TRBV11-3
J: TRBJ2-1
CDR3: CASSLEQLPGQGSRPDYNEQFF

size: NA
V: TRBV20-1
J: TRBJ2-1
CDR3: CSASPVRTYNEQFF

size: few
V: TRBV27
J: TRBJ2-5
CDR3: CASSNVLNQETQYF

size: NA
V: TRBV7-9
J: TRBJ2-1
CDR3: CASSRLGYNEQFF

size: NA
V: TRBV7-6
J: TRBJ2-1
CDR3: CASSLTAGSYNEQFF

size: few
V: TRBV20-1
J: TRBJ2-7
CDR3: CSARLRQGNEQYF

size: NA
V: TRBV4-3
J: TRBJ2-1
CDR3: CASSQAASWGNEQFF

size: NA
V: TRBV20-1
J: TRBJ2-7
CDR3: CSARFPGNSYEQYF

size: few
V: TRBV14
J: TRBJ2-7
CDR3: CASSPRTIYEQYF

size: NA
V: TRBV7-2
J: TRBJ2-7
CDR3: CASSLMSGGAWEQYF